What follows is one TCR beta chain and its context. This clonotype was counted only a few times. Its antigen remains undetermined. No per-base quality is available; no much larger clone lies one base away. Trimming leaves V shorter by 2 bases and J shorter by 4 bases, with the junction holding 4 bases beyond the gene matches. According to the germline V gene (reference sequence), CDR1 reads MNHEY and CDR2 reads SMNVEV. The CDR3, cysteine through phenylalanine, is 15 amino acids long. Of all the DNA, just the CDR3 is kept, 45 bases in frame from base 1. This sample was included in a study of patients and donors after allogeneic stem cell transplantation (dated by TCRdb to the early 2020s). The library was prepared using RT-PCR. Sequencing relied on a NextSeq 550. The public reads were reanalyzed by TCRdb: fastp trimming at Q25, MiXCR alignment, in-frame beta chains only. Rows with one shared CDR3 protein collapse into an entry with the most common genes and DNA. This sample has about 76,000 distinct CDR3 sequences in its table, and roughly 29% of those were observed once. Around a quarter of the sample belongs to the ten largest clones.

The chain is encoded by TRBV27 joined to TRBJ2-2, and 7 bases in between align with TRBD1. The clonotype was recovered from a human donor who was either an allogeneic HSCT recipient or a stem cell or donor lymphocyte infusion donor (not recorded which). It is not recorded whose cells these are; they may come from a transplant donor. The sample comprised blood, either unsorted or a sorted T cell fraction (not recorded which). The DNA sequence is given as TGTGCCAGCAGTTTACGAGACAGGGCCACCGGGGAGCTGTTTTTT. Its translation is CASSLRDRATGELFF.